This TCR beta chain appears in the sequencing data of a study of blood T cell repertoires in COVID-19. Germline V lookup: CDR1 ENHRY, CDR2 SYGVKD. The CDR3 contains 15 residues. V lost 2 bases, J lost 4 bases, and 7 bases stayed unmatched. The assay was immunoSEQ multiplex PCR, and TCRdb's table has in-frame clones only and misses some. The sample holds about 140,000 clones, about 80% seen once. The V gene is TRBV10-3, the J gene TRBJ1-2; TRBD1 matches at 7 bases. The TCR was taken from a man aged 70 or older who had recovered from COVID-19. Sequencing was carried out using peripheral blood. The CDR3 sequence is CAISESVRGLYGYTF. CDR3 in DNA: TGTGCCATCAGTGAGAGCGTGAGGGGGCTCTATGGCTACACCTTC.